One and the same sample provided the 24 T cell receptor beta chains below, sequenced in a study of OX40 agonist ivuxolimab in advanced cancers. Some clones are missing from TCRdb's copy, which holds only in-frame ones; the method was immunoSEQ multiplex PCR. Of about 58,000 clones listed, around 78% are singletons. The sample consisted of CD4+ or CD8+ T cells sorted from blood, taken in a trial of the OX40 agonist ivuxolimab. The receptor set was obtained from an adult with an advanced solid tumor such as melanoma, head and neck, liver or kidney cancer.

The chain combines TRBV5-1 with TRBJ2-2, with 8 bases fitting TRBD2. The V gene end was trimmed by 7 bases and the J gene end by 0 bases; junction bases not matched to a gene: 8. Germline assignment: CDR1 SGHRS and CDR2 YFSETQ. There are 16 residues in the CDR3. The CDR3, as DNA: TGCGCCAGCCTACTAAGCGGGGGAACGAACACCGGGGAGCTGTTTTTT. Its translation is CASLLSGGTNTGELFF.

In its sample, this clone was seen a few times. V gene TRBV28 combines with J gene TRBJ1-5; 12 bases line up with TRBD1. The CDR3 consists of 15 residues. V shed 4 bases, J shed 5 bases, and the junction held 3 bases outside the gene matches. In germline, CDR1 is MDHEN, CDR2 SYDVKM. The CDR3 nucleotides read TGTGCCAGCAGTTGGGGACAGGGGGCAGATCAGCCCCAGCATTTT. Protein: CASSWGQGADQPQHF. The full variable domain, with the rest looked up from reference TRBV28 and TRBJ1-5, is DVKVTQSSRYLVKRTGEKVFLECVQDMDHENMFWYRQDPGLGLRLIYFSYDVKMKEKGDIPEGYSVSREKKERFSLILESASTNQTSMYLCASSWGQGADQPQHFGDGTRLSIL.

This chain connects TRBV27 to TRBJ2-7; D not certain. This CDR3 is 14 amino acids long. Germline CDR1 is MNHEY and CDR2 is SMNVEV (reference sequence). V shed 5 bases and J shed 3 bases, with 14 bases lying between them. The CDR3 is CASSQTRRNYEQYF. Written as DNA, the CDR3 is TGTGCCAGCAGTCAGACAAGGCGCAACTACGAGCAGTACTTC.

The genes are TRBV7-3 and TRBJ2-5, with D perhaps TRBD1 (6 bases). The CDR3 length is 13 residues. The germline V gene encodes CDR1 SGHTA and CDR2 FQGTGA. V lost 4 bases, J lost 4 bases, and 10 bases lay in between. As DNA, the CDR3 is TGTGCCAGCAGCTCAGGGGTTGGAGAGACCCAGTACTTC. Its protein is CASSSGVGETQYF. Full variable domain (outside the CDR3, taken from reference TRBV7-3 and TRBJ2-5): GAGVSQTPSNKVTEKGKYVELRCDPISGHTALYWYRQSLGQGPEFLIYFQGTGAADDSGLPNDRFFAVRPEGSVSTLKIQRTERGDSAVYLCASSSGVGETQYFGPGTRLLVL.

The rearrangement links TRBV19 to TRBJ1-5; D may be TRBD1 (5 bases). Between the trimmed V and J ends, which lost 8 bases and 0 bases, there was a span of 11 bases. Germline CDR1 and CDR2: LNHDA and SQIVND (reference sequence). The CDR3 runs to 14 residues. The DNA for the CDR3 is TGTGCCAGTCAGGCAGGGATTAGCAATCAGCCCCAGCATTTT. This sequence encodes CASQAGISNQPQHF.

This rearrangement joins TRBV5-1 to TRBJ2-7; D is possibly TRBD1 or TRBD2 (7 bases each). From germline, CDR1 is SGHRS and CDR2 YFSETQ. The CDR3 runs to 14 residues. V lost 0 bases, J lost 7 bases, and 14 bases lay in between. The DNA for the CDR3 is TGCGCCAGCAGCTTGGGACAGGGAGGGGGTGAGCAGTACTTC. This sequence encodes CASSLGQGGGEQYF.

V gene TRBV29-1 combines with J gene TRBJ2-7; D is perhaps TRBD1 (6 bases). The CDR3 totals 14 residues. The germline V and J ends were trimmed by 1 base and 6 bases, with 16 bases remaining between them. From germline, CDR1 is SQVTM and CDR2 ANQGSEA. The chain's CDR3 is CSVEGYQGLGEQYF. CDR3 in DNA: TGCAGCGTTGAAGGATATCAGGGGTTGGGCGAGCAGTACTTC.

This clone came up a few times. This chain uses TRBV2 with TRBJ1-1; D remains unclear. CDR1 and CDR2 from the germline V gene are SNHLY and FYNNEI. The ends were cut back, 1 base at V and 0 bases at J, with 9 bases in the middle. The CDR3 contains 15 residues. CDR3 amino acids: CASSEGRIMNTEAFF. The CDR3 coding sequence is TGTGCCAGCAGTGAAGGTAGGATCATGAACACTGAAGCTTTCTTT.

This clone was seen a single time. V usage is TRBV19 and J usage is TRBJ1-2, with 7 bases identical to TRBD1. Germline CDR1 and CDR2: LNHDA and SQIVND (reference sequence). This CDR3 has 16 amino acids. With 7 bases clipped from V and 0 bases from J, the junction kept 11 bases outside the gene matches. This CDR3 is CASNGGTVNSNYGYTF. The CDR3 DNA is TGTGCCAGTAACGGGGGGACAGTGAATTCTAACTATGGCTACACCTTC.

This chain connects TRBV11-2 to TRBJ2-6, with D unresolved. The CDR3 extends over 15 amino acids. V gave up 1 base and J gave up 1 base, with 5 bases separating them. Per the germline V gene, CDR1 is SGHAT and CDR2 is FQNNGV. The CDR3 sequence is CASSLVRSGANVLTF. The DNA for the CDR3 is TGTGCCAGCAGCTTAGTCAGGTCTGGGGCCAACGTCCTGACTTTC.

The chain has TRBV5-1 and TRBJ2-7; possible D gene TRBD1, 7 bases. V was pared by 4 bases and J by 5 bases, with 16 bases between. The CDR3 spans 14 residues. Germline CDR1 and CDR2: SGHRS and YFSETQ. The CDR3 region is CASSQGGRADEQYF. DNA of the CDR3: TGCGCCAGCAGCCAGGGGGGTAGGGCGGACGAGCAGTACTTC.

The chain has TRBV7-8 and TRBJ1-4, with 9 bases that match TRBD1. Trimming cost V 5 bases and J 6 bases; bases outside gene matches: 4. CDR1 SGHVS and CDR2 FQNEAQ come from the germline V gene. The CDR3 runs to 14 residues. The CDR3 protein is CASSPRTGDEKLFF. CDR3 bases: TGTGCCAGCAGCCCCCGGACAGGGGATGAAAAACTGTTTTTT.

The gene calls are TRBV6-5 and TRBJ2-7; 8 positions match TRBD1. Germline V gene sequence: CDR1 MNHEY, CDR2 SVGAGI. Losses at the gene ends were 6 bases for V and 4 bases for J; bases not matched to a gene: 5. This CDR3 region has 13 residues. The CDR3 loop is CASRQGELYEQYF. The CDR3 nucleotides are TGTGCCAGCAGACAGGGGGAGTTGTACGAGCAGTACTTC.

V usage is TRBV19 and J usage is TRBJ1-5; a weak D match, TRBD1 (6 bases). Germline V gene sequence: CDR1 LNHDA, CDR2 SQIVND (reference sequence). The V end was cut by 10 bases, the J end by 5 bases, with 15 bases between. CDR3 length: 13 residues. This CDR3 reads CATGVQGDQPQHF. CDR3 DNA sequence: TGTGCCACGGGGGTACAGGGCGATCAGCCCCAGCATTTT.

CDR3 amino acids: CASSLEGGNIQETQYF. The CDR3 DNA sequence: TGTGCCAGCAGCTTAGAGGGCGGCAACATCCAAGAGACCCAGTACTTC. This chain links TRBV7-6 with TRBJ2-5; the D is unclear. The V end lost 1 base, the J end lost 1 base, and 13 bases lay between the germline ends. CDR1 is SGHVS and CDR2 is FNYEAQ in the germline V gene. This CDR3 is 16 amino acids long.

V usage is TRBV19 and J usage is TRBJ2-6; weak D call: TRBD1 (6 bases). The CDR3 length is 15 residues. From germline, CDR1 is LNHDA and CDR2 SQIVND (reference sequence). The ends were cut back, 6 bases at V and 4 bases at J, with 13 bases in the middle. The CDR3 sequence: CASSKQGSGANVLTF. The CDR3 DNA is TGTGCCAGTAGCAAACAGGGTTCCGGGGCCAACGTCCTGACTTTC. The full variable domain, its missing parts supplied by reference TRBV19 and TRBJ2-6, is DGGITQSPKYLFRKEGQNVTLSCEQNLNHDAMYWYRQDPGQGLRLIYYSQIVNDFQKGDIAEGYSVSREKKESFPLTVTSAQKNPTAFYLCASSKQGSGANVLTFGAGSRLTVL.

V gene TRBV7-3 combines with J gene TRBJ1-1; D is uncertain. The germline CDR1 and CDR2 sequences are SGHTA and FQGTGA. V lost 0 bases and J lost 1, with 6 bases in between. The CDR3 totals 14 residues. In DNA, the CDR3 is TGTGCCAGCAGCTTAACGCCGGCGAACACTGAAGCTTTCTTT. This encodes CASSLTPANTEAFF.

The V gene is TRBV7-9, the J gene TRBJ1-6, with 7 bases matching TRBD1. Germline assignment: CDR1 SEHNR and CDR2 FQNEAQ (reference sequence). V shed 4 bases, J shed 10 bases, and the junction held 13 bases outside the gene matches. CDR3 size: 16 residues. The CDR3 nucleotides are TGTGCCAGCAGCTCCGAATCGACAGGGTTTGGCTCACCCCTCCACTTT. Its protein is CASSSESTGFGSPLHF.

CDR3 sequence reads: CASSTQRQETQYF. The DNA of the CDR3 is TGTGCCAGCAGCACACAAAGACAAGAGACCCAGTACTTC. The rearrangement joins TRBV7-2 to TRBJ2-5; D remains unclear. The length of the CDR3 is 13 residues. Germline loops: CDR1 SGHTA, CDR2 FQGNSA. The ends were cut back, 5 bases at V and 2 bases at J, with 9 bases in the middle. The full variable domain, in which reference TRBV7-2 and TRBJ2-5 provide the parts outside the CDR3, is GAGVSQSPSNKVTEKGKDVELRCDPISGHTALYWYRQSLGQGLEFLIYFQGNSAPDKSGLPSDRFSAERTGGSVSTLTIQRTQQEDSAVYLCASSTQRQETQYFGPGTRLLVL.

The chain combines TRBV7-9 with TRBJ1-1; D might be TRBD1 (5 bases). This CDR3 contains 13 residues. From germline, CDR1 is SEHNR and CDR2 FQNEAQ (reference sequence). V was cut by 3 bases and J by 3 bases, with 8 bases left in between. This CDR3 reads CASSFVGDTEAFF. Here the CDR3 DNA reads TGTGCCAGCAGCTTCGTGGGGGACACTGAAGCTTTCTTT.

This clone was observed a few times. The CDR3: CASSLTGAGYTF. The CDR3 DNA follows: TGTGCCAGCAGCCTGACAGGGGCTGGCTACACCTTC. This chain uses TRBV7-2 with TRBJ1-2; 8 positions match TRBD1. V lost 5 bases to trimming and J lost 7 bases; unmatched junction nucleotides: 3. The CDR3 has 12 amino acids. Germline loops: CDR1 SGHTA, CDR2 FQGNSA.

CDR3 DNA: TGTGCCATCAGTGAGTCAAGGACAGCCGGTAATTCACCCCTCCACTTT. It translates to CAISESRTAGNSPLHF. V gene TRBV10-3 combines with J gene TRBJ1-6, with D possibly being TRBD1 (6 bases). This CDR3 has 16 residues. The V gene lost 0 bases and the J gene lost 6 bases, with 12 bases spanning the gap. Looked up from germline, CDR1 is ENHRY and CDR2 is SYGVKD.

The chain is built from TRBV5-1 and TRBJ2-1; the match to TRBD2 covers 15 bases. V shed 4 bases, J shed 8 bases, and the junction held 10 bases outside the gene matches. Germline CDR1 reads SGHRS; CDR2 reads YFSETQ. There are 17 residues in the CDR3. The CDR3 spells CASSAAGTSGGIHEQFF. The CDR3 DNA reads TGCGCCAGCAGCGCAGCCGGGACTAGCGGGGGGATCCATGAGCAGTTCTTC.

The rearrangement uses TRBV6-5 and TRBJ2-2; the D is unclear. CDR3 length equals 14 residues. Germline V CDR1 and CDR2: MNHEY, SVGAGI. V was pared by 4 bases and J by 0 bases, with 6 bases between. The chain's CDR3 is CASSWRTNTGELFF. The CDR3 region has the DNA TGTGCCAGCAGTTGGCGAACGAACACCGGGGAGCTGTTTTTT.